This section outlines one TCR beta chain sequence together with its context. The antigen is undetermined. The sample belongs to a study of cytomegalovirus exposure and HLA in healthy donors. Study-level findings and limits: Sequencing probably produced one cluster of sequence variants that were highly shared.

Deletions cut 5 bases from V and 3 bases from J, with 23 bases between. This CDR3 comprises 18 residues. The germline CDR1 and CDR2 sequences are SGHAT and FQNNGV. PCR was performed using 60 Vbeta and 13 Jbeta primers. Clones were read by immunoSEQ multiplex PCR, and TCRdb kept only the in-frame ones, dropping some. The top ten clones hold roughly 9.3% of a sample with approximately 170,000 clones, about 80% of them seen once. The material sequenced was PBMCs. The receptor's source is a man between 18 and 35 years old in good health and CMV-seropositive. J is TRBJ2-1 and V is TRBV11-2; D may be TRBD1 (6 bases). The CDR3 DNA reads TGTGCCAGCAGCCCGAGGGGGAACGGGACACCTCTCTACAATGAGCAGTTCTTC. Translating gives CASSPRGNGTPLYNEQFF.